This record looks at one TCR beta chain sequence and its context. The PCR made use of 60 Vbeta and 13 Jbeta primers. Using immunoSEQ multiplex PCR, the repertoire was profiled, and TCRdb retains in-frame clones only, with some absent. This sample carries fewer than 200,000 clones, 60% to 80% of them seen once, and the ten largest clones take over 2.5%. The CDR3 has 19 residues. Per the germline V gene, CDR1 is SGHDT and CDR2 is YYEEEE. Trimming stripped 3 bases from V and 3 bases from J, with 28 bases between. These data are taken from a study of cytomegalovirus exposure and HLA in healthy donors. Source material: PBMCs. The genes are TRBV5-6 and TRBJ2-7, with a possible D match to TRBD1 (6 bases). This TCR was recovered from a woman aged 40-49 years in good health and CMV-seropositive. CDR3 sequence: CASSSIVPTGWRFHYEQYF. The CDR3, as DNA: TGTGCCAGCAGCTCCATAGTCCCAACAGGGTGGCGATTTCACTACGAGCAGTACTTC.